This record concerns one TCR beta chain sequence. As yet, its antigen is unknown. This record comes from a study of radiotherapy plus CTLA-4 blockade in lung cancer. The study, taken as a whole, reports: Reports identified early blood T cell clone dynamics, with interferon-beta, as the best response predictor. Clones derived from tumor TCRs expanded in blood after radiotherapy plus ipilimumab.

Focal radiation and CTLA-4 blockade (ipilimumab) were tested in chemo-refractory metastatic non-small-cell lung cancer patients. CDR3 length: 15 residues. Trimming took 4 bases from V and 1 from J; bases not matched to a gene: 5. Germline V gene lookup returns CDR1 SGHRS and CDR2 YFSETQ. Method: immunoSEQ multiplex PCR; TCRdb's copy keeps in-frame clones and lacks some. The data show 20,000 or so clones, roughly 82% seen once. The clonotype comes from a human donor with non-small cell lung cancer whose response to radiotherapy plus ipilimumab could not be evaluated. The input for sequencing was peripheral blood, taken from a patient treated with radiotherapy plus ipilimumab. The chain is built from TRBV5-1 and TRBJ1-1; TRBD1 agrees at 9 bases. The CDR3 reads CASSTRTGANTEAFF. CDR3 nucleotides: TGCGCCAGCAGCACCCGGACAGGGGCGAACACTGAAGCTTTCTTT.